This T cell receptor (beta chain) was sequenced for a study of OX40 agonist ivuxolimab in advanced cancers. At the level of the study: Age averaged around 58 years (range roughly 23 to 79), and around 78% were male.

V lost 9 bases to trimming and J lost 11 bases; unmatched junction nucleotides: 16. CDR1 is LNHDA, CDR2 SQIVND, per germline (reference sequence). This CDR3 has 14 residues. Here immunoSEQ multiplex PCR was the method, and the copy in TCRdb shows in-frame clones only, minus some. The table includes over 55,000 clones, roughly nine tenths detected once. A note on this clone: What it binds is unknown.

Study observations and caveats: Nonresponders, in some cases, also had low normalized T-cell clonal expansion.

The starting material was CD4+ or CD8+ T cells sorted from blood, obtained in a trial of the OX40 agonist ivuxolimab. The source of this sequence is an adult with an advanced solid tumor such as melanoma, head and neck, liver or kidney cancer. V gene TRBV19 combines with J gene TRBJ2-1, with 7 nucleotides matching TRBD2. This CDR3 reads CASRWETSSKKQFF. The CDR3 DNA is TGTGCCAGCCGATGGGAGACTAGCTCAAAGAAGCAGTTCTTC.